The source of this TCR beta chain is a study of T cell repertoires in cytomegalovirus infection. TCRdb analysed the reads with MiXCR anew, one entry per CDR3 protein. This repertoire shows roughly 68,000 distinct CDR3 sequences, 20% to 25% found once; its top ten account for around 79%. This clonotype was seen at least ten times. Its antigen is unidentified. Sequenced: PBMCs, sequenced either directly or after in vitro stimulation (not recorded which). The origin of this receptor is a human donor in good health (CMV status not recorded). Some clones in this sample may be carry-over from other donors' samples.

This CDR3 reads CASSPRGSGYTF. The CDR3 nucleotides read TGTGCCAGCAGCCCGCGGGGCTCTGGCTACACCTTC. This chain links TRBV7-2 with TRBJ1-2, with D perhaps matching TRBD1 (5 bases). The CDR3 spans 12 residues. Trimming cost V 5 bases and J 7 bases, with 11 bases left between them. The germline V gene encodes CDR1 SGHTA and CDR2 FQGNSA.